The clone carrying this TCR beta chain was counted a few times. Its antigen is not identified. Method: immunoSEQ multiplex PCR; TCRdb's copy keeps in-frame clones and lacks some. Here the sample spans 200,000 or so clones, more than 75% being singletons. Germline CDR1 reads MGHRA; CDR2 reads YSYEKL. The CDR3 is made up of 15 amino acids. The germline V and J ends were trimmed by 1 base and 3 bases, with 13 bases remaining between them. This entry is derived from a study of cytotoxic CD8 clonotypes in ibrutinib-treated CLL. The study, taken as a whole, reports: Exceeding age-matched healthy donors, baseline clonality also tracked the counts of circulating CD8+ T cells.

The sequence was collected from a human donor with chronic lymphocytic leukemia. Sample: PBMCs, taken after 12 months of ibrutinib treatment. The rearrangement uses TRBV4-1 and TRBJ2-7; D not resolved. CDR3 bases: TGCGCCAGCAGCCAAGCGGCTCTGGGGATCTACGAGCAGTACTTC. Its translation: CASSQAALGIYEQYF.